These T cell receptor beta chains were read from a single sample in a study of cytomegalovirus exposure and HLA in healthy donors. The data were produced by immunoSEQ multiplex PCR, yet TCRdb's version contains in-frame clones alone and is incomplete. The sample yields about 180,000 clones, over 80% seen once. Sequences were obtained from PBMCs. The origin of the receptors is a girl aged 5 to 17 in good health and CMV-seropositive. CDR3s include the opening cysteine and the closing phenylalanine or tryptophan. The order of the fields is V gene, clone size, J gene, D gene, CDR3 protein, CDR3 DNA. D genes are given only for firm matches. Where a row states a size, it is once, few, many or the class of an expanded clone; other rows omit it.

v_call: TRBV4-1; clone_size: NA; j_call: TRBJ2-1; d_call: TRBD2; cdr3_aa: CASSQGGELADYNEQFF; cdr3_nt: TGCGCCAGCAGCCAAGGTGGTGAGCTAGCGGATTACAATGAGCAGTTCTTC
v_call: TRBV10-3; clone_size: few; j_call: TRBJ1-4; d_call: NA; cdr3_aa: CAISRSEDEKLFF; cdr3_nt: TGTGCCATCAGTCGGAGCGAGGATGAAAAACTGTTTTTT
v_call: TRBV6-1; clone_size: NA; j_call: TRBJ2-2; d_call: TRBD1; cdr3_aa: CASSTGGQYTGELFF; cdr3_nt: TGTGCCAGCAGTACAGGGGGTCAATACACCGGGGAGCTGTTTTTT
v_call: TRBV2; clone_size: NA; j_call: TRBJ1-2; d_call: NA; cdr3_aa: CADEVSGSAYGYTF; cdr3_nt: TGTGCCGACGAAGTCTCCGGGTCAGCTTATGGCTACACCTTC
v_call: TRBV5-4; clone_size: NA; j_call: TRBJ2-1; d_call: NA; cdr3_aa: CASSLAGKGLLNEQFF; cdr3_nt: TGTGCCAGCAGCTTGGCCGGGAAGGGCCTACTCAATGAGCAGTTCTTC
v_call: TRBV10-1; clone_size: NA; j_call: TRBJ2-3; d_call: NA; cdr3_aa: CASSESLSTDTQYF; cdr3_nt: TGCGCCAGCAGTGAGAGCTTAAGCACAGATACGCAGTATTTT
v_call: TRBV7-6; clone_size: NA; j_call: TRBJ1-5; d_call: TRBD1; cdr3_aa: CASSSGQGLGWPQHF; cdr3_nt: TGTGCCAGCAGCTCGGGACAGGGGCTAGGATGGCCCCAGCATTTT
v_call: TRBV27; clone_size: NA; j_call: TRBJ1-6; d_call: TRBD1; cdr3_aa: CASTGGYNSPLHF; cdr3_nt: TGTGCCAGCACAGGGGGCTATAATTCACCCCTCCACTTT
v_call: TRBV5-5; clone_size: NA; j_call: TRBJ2-5; d_call: NA; cdr3_aa: CASSLGRETQYF; cdr3_nt: TGTGCCAGCAGCCTAGGAAGAGAGACCCAGTACTTC
v_call: TRBV9; clone_size: NA; j_call: TRBJ2-7; d_call: TRBD1; cdr3_aa: CASSVEQGAGEQYF; cdr3_nt: TGTGCCAGCAGCGTAGAACAGGGGGCGGGGGAGCAGTACTTC
v_call: TRBV18; clone_size: few; j_call: TRBJ1-5; d_call: TRBD1; cdr3_aa: CASSPDRGGNQPQHF; cdr3_nt: TGTGCCAGCTCACCTGACAGGGGCGGCAATCAGCCCCAGCATTTT
v_call: TRBV5-6; clone_size: NA; j_call: TRBJ2-7; d_call: TRBD2; cdr3_aa: CASSSTSGRMKGQYF; cdr3_nt: TGTGCCAGCAGCTCCACTAGCGGGAGAATGAAGGGGCAGTACTTC
v_call: TRBV6-4; clone_size: few; j_call: TRBJ2-3; d_call: TRBD1; cdr3_aa: CASSDSKGADTQYF; cdr3_nt: TGTGCCAGCAGCGACTCGAAGGGGGCGGACACGCAGTATTTT
v_call: TRBV27; clone_size: NA; j_call: TRBJ1-4; d_call: NA; cdr3_aa: CASRSGIKLFF; cdr3_nt: TGTGCCAGCAGGAGCGGGATTAAACTGTTTTTT
v_call: TRBV27; clone_size: NA; j_call: TRBJ2-7; d_call: NA; cdr3_aa: CASRMGANDYEQYF; cdr3_nt: TGTGCCAGCAGAATGGGGGCTAACGACTACGAGCAGTACTTC
v_call: TRBV2; clone_size: NA; j_call: TRBJ1-2; d_call: TRBD1; cdr3_aa: CASSERDSRIYGYTF; cdr3_nt: TGTGCCAGCAGCGAGAGGGACAGTAGAATTTATGGCTACACCTTC
v_call: TRBV4-1; clone_size: few; j_call: TRBJ1-1; d_call: NA; cdr3_aa: CASSQGGGGGGEAFF; cdr3_nt: TGCGCCAGCAGCCAAGGGGGAGGAGGTGGGGGTGAAGCTTTCTTT
v_call: TRBV29-1; clone_size: NA; j_call: TRBJ2-6; d_call: NA; cdr3_aa: CSVGDRPSGANVLTF; cdr3_nt: TGCAGCGTTGGAGACAGGCCCTCTGGGGCCAACGTCCTGACTTTC
v_call: TRBV7-9; clone_size: NA; j_call: TRBJ2-7; d_call: NA; cdr3_aa: CASTSGGEVAYEQYF; cdr3_nt: TGTGCCAGCACCTCCGGGGGTGAAGTTGCCTACGAGCAGTACTTC
v_call: TRBV19; clone_size: NA; j_call: TRBJ1-5; d_call: NA; cdr3_aa: CASTQSEYSNQPQHF; cdr3_nt: TGTGCCAGTACCCAATCAGAATATAGCAATCAGCCCCAGCATTTT
v_call: TRBV18; clone_size: NA; j_call: TRBJ2-7; d_call: TRBD2; cdr3_aa: CASSPSLAQTYEQYF; cdr3_nt: TGTGCCAGCTCACCATCACTAGCGCAGACCTACGAGCAGTACTTC
v_call: TRBV7-2; clone_size: NA; j_call: TRBJ2-3; d_call: TRBD1; cdr3_aa: CASSPRRTGTSDTQYF; cdr3_nt: TGTGCCAGCAGCCCAAGGCGGACAGGGACGTCAGATACGCAGTATTTT
v_call: TRBV4-2; clone_size: NA; j_call: TRBJ2-3; d_call: NA; cdr3_aa: CASSPGSGADTQYF; cdr3_nt: TGTGCCAGCAGCCCAGGGTCGGGAGCAGATACGCAGTATTTT
v_call: TRBV6-5; clone_size: once; j_call: TRBJ1-2; d_call: NA; cdr3_aa: CASSYGLGGNYGYTF; cdr3_nt: TGTGCCAGCAGTTACGGTTTAGGGGGAAACTATGGCTACACCTTC
v_call: TRBV5-6; clone_size: few; j_call: TRBJ2-3; d_call: NA; cdr3_aa: CASSWAGTYTDTQYF; cdr3_nt: TGTGCCAGCAGTTGGGCGGGGACTTACACAGATACGCAGTATTTT
v_call: TRBV6-1; clone_size: NA; j_call: TRBJ1-5; d_call: NA; cdr3_aa: CASSYFNQPQHF; cdr3_nt: TGTGCCAGCAGTTATTTTAATCAGCCCCAGCATTTT
v_call: TRBV10-1; clone_size: NA; j_call: TRBJ2-2; d_call: TRBD2; cdr3_aa: CASSDPRGGDTGELFF; cdr3_nt: TGCGCCAGCAGCGACCCTCGCGGGGGGGACACCGGGGAGCTGTTTTTT
v_call: TRBV30; clone_size: NA; j_call: TRBJ1-1; d_call: NA; cdr3_aa: CAWSVAGIERSTEAFF; cdr3_nt: TGTGCCTGGAGTGTGGCGGGAATAGAGAGGAGCACTGAAGCTTTCTTT
v_call: TRBV27; clone_size: NA; j_call: TRBJ2-1; d_call: NA; cdr3_aa: CASSFFGNEQFF; cdr3_nt: TGTGCCAGCAGTTTTTTCGGCAATGAGCAGTTCTTC
v_call: TRBV9; clone_size: NA; j_call: TRBJ2-3; d_call: TRBD2; cdr3_aa: CASSVSGLLHTQYF; cdr3_nt: TGTGCCAGCAGCGTCTCGGGACTACTCCATACGCAGTATTTT
v_call: TRBV13; clone_size: once; j_call: TRBJ2-7; d_call: NA; cdr3_aa: CASSVRLHSTGEQYF; cdr3_nt: TGTGCCAGCAGCGTCCGACTCCACTCTACCGGCGAGCAGTACTTC
v_call: TRBV9; clone_size: NA; j_call: TRBJ2-5; d_call: NA; cdr3_aa: CASSVGWRETQYF; cdr3_nt: TGTGCCAGCAGCGTAGGATGGAGGGAGACCCAGTACTTC
v_call: TRBV28; clone_size: NA; j_call: TRBJ2-7; d_call: NA; cdr3_aa: CASVLAPSDEQYF; cdr3_nt: TGTGCCAGCGTTCTTGCCCCCTCGGACGAGCAGTACTTC
v_call: TRBV7-3; clone_size: NA; j_call: TRBJ2-5; d_call: TRBD2; cdr3_aa: CASSLKLAGRETQYF; cdr3_nt: TGTGCCAGCAGCTTAAAACTAGCGGGAAGGGAGACCCAGTACTTC
v_call: TRBV27; clone_size: NA; j_call: TRBJ1-1; d_call: NA; cdr3_aa: CASSLSSGNTEAFF; cdr3_nt: TGTGCCAGCAGTTTATCGAGTGGGAACACTGAAGCTTTCTTT
v_call: TRBV29-1; clone_size: NA; j_call: TRBJ1-2; d_call: NA; cdr3_aa: CSVAQPGAGNGYTF; cdr3_nt: TGCAGCGTTGCGCAACCGGGAGCCGGAAACGGCTACACCTTC
v_call: TRBV5-6; clone_size: NA; j_call: TRBJ2-7; d_call: TRBD2; cdr3_aa: CASSIPEGLAGTHYEQYF; cdr3_nt: TGTGCCAGCAGCATACCAGAGGGGCTAGCGGGGACCCACTACGAGCAGTACTTC
v_call: TRBV7-9; clone_size: few; j_call: TRBJ1-2; d_call: TRBD1; cdr3_aa: CASSRDWDSTDGYTF; cdr3_nt: TGTGCCAGCAGCCGAGATTGGGACAGTACGGATGGCTACACCTTC
v_call: TRBV29-1; clone_size: NA; j_call: TRBJ2-3; d_call: TRBD1; cdr3_aa: CSVGGTAADHLTDTQYF; cdr3_nt: TGCAGCGTTGGAGGGACAGCGGCAGATCATCTCACAGATACGCAGTATTTT